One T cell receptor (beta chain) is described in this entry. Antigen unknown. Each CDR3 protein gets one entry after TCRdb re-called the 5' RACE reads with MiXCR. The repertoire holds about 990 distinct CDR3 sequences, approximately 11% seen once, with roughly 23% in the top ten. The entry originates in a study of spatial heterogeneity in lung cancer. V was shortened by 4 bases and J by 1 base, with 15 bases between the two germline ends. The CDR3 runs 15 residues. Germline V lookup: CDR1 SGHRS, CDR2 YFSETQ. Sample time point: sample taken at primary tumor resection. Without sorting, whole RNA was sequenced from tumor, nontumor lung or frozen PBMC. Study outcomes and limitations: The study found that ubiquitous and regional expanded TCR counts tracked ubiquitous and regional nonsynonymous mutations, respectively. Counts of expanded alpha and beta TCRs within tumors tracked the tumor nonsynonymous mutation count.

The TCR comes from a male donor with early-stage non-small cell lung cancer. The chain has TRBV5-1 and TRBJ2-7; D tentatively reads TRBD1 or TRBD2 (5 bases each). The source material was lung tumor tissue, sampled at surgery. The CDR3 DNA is TGCGCCAGCAGCCCCGCCGGGACGGAGTCCTACGAGCAGTACGTC. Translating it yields CASSPAGTESYEQYV.